This T cell receptor (beta chain) appears in the sequencing data of a study of blood T cells in healthy people across ages. Whole-study findings and limits: Leaving the PBMCs unsorted stopped any conclusive comparison of naive versus antigen-experienced cells.

V gave up 5 bases and J gave up 11 bases; unmatched junction bases: 15. This CDR3 is 16 amino acids long. Per germline, CDR1 SEHNR and CDR2 FQNEAQ (reference sequence). The study isolated at least 6.5 million PBMCs from each sample. Primers used in a second PCR of about 6 to 11 cycles were a sample-barcoded 5' primer and a J-beta primer mix. TCRdb used MiXCR to reprocess the 5' RACE reads, holding one entry per CDR3 protein. The sample lists around 670,000 distinct CDR3 sequences; approximately 30% were seen once. Regarding this clonotype: Its antigen is unknown. This may stem from a read error, because a much larger clone lies one nucleotide away.

This clonotype originated in a woman aged 80 or over in good health. The sample was blood. The J gene is TRBJ2-5, the V gene TRBV7-9, with 12 bases identical to TRBD2. The DNA for the CDR3 is TGTGCCAGCAGCCCTCTCCTAGCGGGGGGGGACAATGAGCAGTACTTC. Protein: CASSPLLAGGDNEQYF.